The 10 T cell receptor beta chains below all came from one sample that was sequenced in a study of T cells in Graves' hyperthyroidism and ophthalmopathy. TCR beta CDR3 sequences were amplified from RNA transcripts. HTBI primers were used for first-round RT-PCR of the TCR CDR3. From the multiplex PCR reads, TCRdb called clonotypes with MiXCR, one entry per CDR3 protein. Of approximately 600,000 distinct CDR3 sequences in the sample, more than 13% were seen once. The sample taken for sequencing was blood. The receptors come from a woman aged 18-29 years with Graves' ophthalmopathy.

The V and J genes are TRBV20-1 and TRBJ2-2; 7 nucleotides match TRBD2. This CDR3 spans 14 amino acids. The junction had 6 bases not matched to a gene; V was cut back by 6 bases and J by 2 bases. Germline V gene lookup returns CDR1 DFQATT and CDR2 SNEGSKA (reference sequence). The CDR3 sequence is CSALAVRNTGELFF. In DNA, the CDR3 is TGCAGTGCCCTAGCGGTCCGAAACACCGGGGAGCTGTTTTTT.

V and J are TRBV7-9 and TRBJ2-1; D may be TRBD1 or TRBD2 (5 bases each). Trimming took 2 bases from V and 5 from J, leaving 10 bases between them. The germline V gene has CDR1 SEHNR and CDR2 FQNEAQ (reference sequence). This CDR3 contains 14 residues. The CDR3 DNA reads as TGTGCCAGCAGCTTAACGGGACCCCACAATGAGCAGTTCTTC. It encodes CASSLTGPHNEQFF.

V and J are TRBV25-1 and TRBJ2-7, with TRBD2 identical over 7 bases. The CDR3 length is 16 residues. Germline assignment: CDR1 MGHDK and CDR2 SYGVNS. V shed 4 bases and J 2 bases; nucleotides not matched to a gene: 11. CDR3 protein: CASSANHAGRAYEQYF. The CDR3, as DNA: TGTGCCAGCAGTGCCAACCACGCAGGGAGGGCCTACGAGCAGTACTTC.

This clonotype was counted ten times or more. CDR3 nucleotides: TGTGCCAGCAGTACCAGACAGCACCGGGAGCTGTTTTTT. Amino acids: CASSTRQHRELFF. The rearrangement links TRBV9 to TRBJ2-2, with D possibly matching TRBD1 (5 bases). V lost 5 bases and J 9 bases, leaving 14 bases between the germline ends. Germline CDR1 reads SGDLS; CDR2 reads YYNGEE. CDR3 length: 13 residues. Filled out from reference TRBV9 and TRBJ2-2, the complete variable domain reads DSGVTQTPKHLITATGQRVTLRCSPRSGDLSVYWYQQSLDQGLQFLIQYYNGEERAKGNILERFSAQQFPDLHSELNLSSLELGDSALYFCASSTRQHRELFFGEGSRLTVL.

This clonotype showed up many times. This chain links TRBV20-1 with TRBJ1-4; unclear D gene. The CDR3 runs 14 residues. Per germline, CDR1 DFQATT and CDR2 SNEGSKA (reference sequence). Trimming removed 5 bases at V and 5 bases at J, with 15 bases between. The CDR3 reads CSADHSSSNEKLFF. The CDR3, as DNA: TGCAGTGCTGACCACTCCAGCTCCAATGAAAAACTGTTTTTT.

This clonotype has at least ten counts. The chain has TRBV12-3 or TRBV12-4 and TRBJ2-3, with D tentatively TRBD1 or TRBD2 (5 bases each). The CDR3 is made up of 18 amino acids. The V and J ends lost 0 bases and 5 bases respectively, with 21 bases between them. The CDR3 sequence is CASSLAGLRGLVVDTQYF. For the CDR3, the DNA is TGTGCCAGCAGTTTAGCGGGTTTGAGGGGCCTAGTAGTAGATACGCAGTATTTT.

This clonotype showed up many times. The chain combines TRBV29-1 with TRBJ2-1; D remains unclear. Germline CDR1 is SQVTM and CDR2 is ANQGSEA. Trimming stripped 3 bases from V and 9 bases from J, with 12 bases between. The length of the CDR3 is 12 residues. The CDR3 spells CSVEAYLVEQFF. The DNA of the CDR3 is TGCAGCGTTGAGGCCTACCTAGTTGAGCAGTTCTTC.

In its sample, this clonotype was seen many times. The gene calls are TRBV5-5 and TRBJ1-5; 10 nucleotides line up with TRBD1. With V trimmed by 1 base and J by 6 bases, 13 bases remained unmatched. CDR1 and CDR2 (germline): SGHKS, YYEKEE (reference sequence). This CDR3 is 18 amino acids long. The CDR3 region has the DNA TGTGCCAGCAGCTTGTTCCCAATCGACAGGGGGCGGGGTCAGCCCCAGCATTTT. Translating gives CASSLFPIDRGRGQPQHF. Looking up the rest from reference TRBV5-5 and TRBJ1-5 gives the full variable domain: DAGVTQSPTHLIKTRGQQVTLRCSPISGHKSVSWYQQVLGQGPQFIFQYYEKEERGRGNFPDRFSARQFPNYSSELNVNALLLGDSALYLCASSLFPIDRGRGQPQHFGDGTRLSIL.

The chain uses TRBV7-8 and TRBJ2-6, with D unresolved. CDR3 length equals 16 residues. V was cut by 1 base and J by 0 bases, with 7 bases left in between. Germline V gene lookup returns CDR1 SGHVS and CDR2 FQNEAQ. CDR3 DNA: TGTGCCAGCAGCTTAGATTTTTTCTCTGGGGCCAACGTCCTGACTTTC. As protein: CASSLDFFSGANVLTF.

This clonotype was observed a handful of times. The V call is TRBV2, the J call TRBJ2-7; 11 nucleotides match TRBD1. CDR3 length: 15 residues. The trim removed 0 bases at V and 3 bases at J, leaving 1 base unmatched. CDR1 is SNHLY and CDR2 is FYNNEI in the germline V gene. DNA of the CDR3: TGTGCCAGCAGTGAAGCCGGGACAGGGGGCTACGAGCAGTACTTC. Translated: CASSEAGTGGYEQYF.